One sample yielded the 25 T cell receptor beta chains listed below, sequenced in a study of T cell responses to AZD1222 COVID-19 vaccine. The assay was immunoSEQ multiplex PCR, and TCRdb's table has in-frame clones only and misses some. The sample has under 150,000 clones, approximately 89% seen once. The sample was peripheral blood, taken 28 days after the second AZD1222 dose. The receptors were gathered from an adult who received the AZD1222 COVID-19 vaccine.

This rearrangement joins TRBV29-1 to TRBJ2-2, with TRBD1 matching 9 bases. This CDR3 has 16 residues. J was trimmed by 3 bases and V by 5 bases; bases with no gene match: 10. Per the germline V gene, CDR1 is SQVTM and CDR2 is ANQGSEA. CDR3 DNA sequence: TGCAGCGTTCGTTTGGAGACAGGGGGATACACCGGGGAGCTGTTTTTT. Translation gives CSVRLETGGYTGELFF.

The rearrangement uses TRBV21-1 and TRBJ1-1; the table calls TRBD1, which could not be checked here. TRBV21-1 is flagged as a pseudogene. The CDR3 spans 17 residues. CDR3 in DNA: TGTGCCAGCAGCAAAGAGGGGCCAGGAAGGTGGAACACTGAAGCTTTCTTT. This translates into CASSKEGPGRWNTEAFF.

In DNA form, the CDR3 reads TGTGCCAGCAGCTTCTCCGGGACAGGGGTAGATACGCAGTATTTT. Its translation: CASSFSGTGVDTQYF. This chain uses TRBV13 with TRBJ2-3; 10 bases agree with TRBD1. With 3 bases clipped from V and 5 bases from J, the junction kept 5 bases outside the gene matches. Germline CDR1 reads PRHDT; CDR2 reads FYEKMQ (reference sequence). The CDR3 sequence is 15 residues long.

This chain connects TRBV28 to TRBJ1-1; D perhaps matches TRBD1 (6 bases). V lost 7 bases and J 7 bases, leaving 22 bases between the germline ends. The CDR3 has 15 amino acids. Germline loops: CDR1 MDHEN, CDR2 SYDVKM. This CDR3 is CASMGVKGEKIEAFF. The CDR3 DNA sequence: TGTGCCAGCATGGGGGTGAAGGGGGAAAAAATTGAAGCTTTCTTT.

This clone occurred many times. This chain links TRBV2 with TRBJ2-7, with 11 positions matching TRBD2. J lost 2 bases, V lost 0 bases, and 9 bases had no gene match. Germline V gives CDR1 SNHLY, CDR2 FYNNEI. The CDR3 length is 18 residues. The CDR3 nucleotides are TGTGCCAGCAGTGAAGCGGGCCCTAGCGGGGGGACAACCTACGAGCAGTACTTC. Its protein product is CASSEAGPSGGTTYEQYF.

The chain couples TRBV18 to TRBJ2-7, with no clear D. Deletions cut 0 bases from V and 4 bases from J, with 4 bases between. Germline CDR1 reads KGHSH; CDR2 reads LQKENI. The length of the CDR3 is 12 residues. CDR3 amino acids: CASSPPTYEQYF. CDR3 DNA: TGTGCCAGCTCACCACCGACTTACGAGCAGTACTTC.

The V gene is TRBV3-1 (or the pseudogene TRBV3-2), the J gene TRBJ1-1; no clear D gene. V was trimmed by 3 bases and J by 1 base, leaving 3 bases between them. The CDR3 sequence is 12 residues long. Looked up from germline, CDR1 is LGHDT and CDR2 is YNNKEL (reference sequence). CDR3 residues: CASSHRNTEAFF. The CDR3 nucleotides read TGTGCCAGCAGCCACAGGAACACTGAAGCTTTCTTT.

The rearrangement joins TRBV19 to TRBJ2-6; unclear D gene. Trimming left V 7 bases short and J 2 bases short, with 12 bases between. Germline CDR1 reads LNHDA; CDR2 reads SQIVND (reference sequence). The length of the CDR3 is 15 residues. The CDR3 sequence: CASTPGRAGANVLTF. Here the CDR3 DNA reads TGTGCCAGTACCCCCGGAAGGGCTGGGGCCAACGTCCTGACTTTC.

The chain links TRBV7-9 to TRBJ1-2, with 7 bases fitting TRBD1. V was pared by 5 bases and J by 4 bases, with 7 bases of the junction left unmatched. The CDR3 is 14 amino acids. Germline CDR1 reads SEHNR; CDR2 reads FQNEAQ (reference sequence). The CDR3 DNA reads as TGTGCCAGCAGCCTGACGACAGGGCTCTATGGCTACACCTTC. As protein: CASSLTTGLYGYTF.

About this clone: Other DNA sequences from this sample encode an identical CDR3 as well. The J gene is TRBJ1-1, the V gene TRBV9, with no clear D. This CDR3 spans 14 amino acids. In germline, CDR1 is SGDLS, CDR2 YYNGEE. Trimming shortened V by 0 bases and J by 1 base, and 7 bases separated the two germline ends. In DNA form, the CDR3 reads TGTGCCAGCAGCGTAGCCCCGGGGAACACTGAAGCTTTCTTT. It codes for CASSVAPGNTEAFF.

This chain connects TRBV18 to TRBJ1-2; D uncertain. Germline V gene sequence: CDR1 KGHSH, CDR2 LQKENI. The CDR3 spans 14 residues. With 0 bases removed from V and 2 bases from J, the gap between germline ends came to 7 bases. CDR3 loop: CASSPPSSNYGYTF. The CDR3 coding sequence is TGTGCCAGCTCACCACCGTCGTCGAACTATGGCTACACCTTC. The whole variable domain, remainder taken from reference TRBV18 and TRBJ1-2, is NAGVMQNPRHLVRRRGQEARLRCSPMKGHSHVYWYRQLPEEGLKFMVYLQKENIIDESGMPKERFSAEFPKEGPSILRIQQVVRGDSAAYFCASSPPSSNYGYTFGSGTRLTVV.

This clone was seen only once. The chain recombines TRBV6-5 with TRBJ2-7, with D hard to call. This CDR3 spans 13 amino acids. V gave up 6 bases and J gave up 1 base, with 10 bases separating them. Germline CDR1 is MNHEY and CDR2 is SVGAGI. As DNA, the CDR3 is TGTGCCAGCAGGACCGGGCCGTCCTACGAGCAGTACTTC. Translated, it gives CASRTGPSYEQYF.

The chain recombines TRBV6-6 with TRBJ2-7; D not resolved. V lost 6 bases and J 0 bases, leaving 15 bases between the germline ends. This CDR3 contains 15 residues. Germline V gene sequence: CDR1 MNHNY, CDR2 SVGAGI (reference sequence). In DNA form, the CDR3 reads TGTGCCAGCAGCGAACTTAGGGCCAGCTCCTACGAGCAGTACTTC. Its protein is CASSELRASSYEQYF.

There are a few counts of this clone. This chain connects TRBV15 to TRBJ2-7; 8 positions agree with TRBD2. The CDR3 runs 15 residues. The V gene's germline CDR1 is LNHNV and CDR2 YYDKDF (reference sequence). The V segment lost 0 bases and the J segment 1 base; nucleotides outside the gene matches: 2. CDR3 coding DNA: TGTGCCACCAGCAGAGATCCGGGAGGGTCCTACGAGCAGTACTTC. This codes for CATSRDPGGSYEQYF.

The chain links TRBV3-1 (or the pseudogene TRBV3-2) to TRBJ2-5; D tentatively reads TRBD1 or TRBD2 (7 bases each). The germline CDR1 and CDR2 sequences are LGHDT and YNNKEL (reference sequence). The V end was cut by 2 bases, the J end by 4 bases, with 17 bases between. The CDR3 spans 16 residues. Here the CDR3 DNA reads TGTGCCAGCAGCCAATTGACAGGGAGGGGACCAGAGACCCAGTACTTC. Its translation: CASSQLTGRGPETQYF.

J is TRBJ1-2 and V is TRBV6-6, with a possible D match to TRBD1 (6 bases). CDR3 length equals 16 residues. Germline-derived CDR1 and CDR2 are MNHNY and SVGAGI (reference sequence). The ends were cut back, 2 bases at V and 8 bases at J, with 21 bases in the middle. The CDR3 sequence is CASSYARDTSLSGYTF. In DNA form, the CDR3 reads TGTGCCAGCAGTTACGCACGGGACACCTCTCTATCAGGCTACACCTTC.

CDR3 nucleotide sequence: TGTGCCAGCAGCTCAGGGACTACCTACCAAGAGACCCAGTACTTC. It specifies CASSSGTTYQETQYF. The rearrangement uses TRBV13 and TRBJ2-5, with 7 positions matching TRBD2. Germline V gene lookup returns CDR1 PRHDT and CDR2 FYEKMQ (reference sequence). The CDR3 is 15 residues long. The J segment lost 0 bases and the V segment lost 4 bases, leaving 5 bases of the junction unmatched. The full variable domain, its missing parts supplied by reference TRBV13 and TRBJ2-5, is AAGVIQSPRHLIKEKRETATLKCYPIPRHDTVYWYQQGPGQDPQFLISFYEKMQSDKGSIPDRFSAQQFSDYHSELNMSSLELGDSALYFCASSSGTTYQETQYFGPGTRLLVL.

V is TRBV5-4 and J is TRBJ2-1, with D perhaps TRBD2 (6 bases). V was pared by 5 bases and J by 2 bases, with 17 bases between. This CDR3 is built from 16 residues. Per germline, CDR1 SGHNT and CDR2 YYREEE (reference sequence). CDR3 residues: CASSPTPGLAYNEQFF. For the CDR3, the DNA is TGTGCCAGCAGTCCTACCCCGGGACTGGCCTACAATGAGCAGTTCTTC.

This chain links TRBV19 with TRBJ1-5; TRBD1 matches at 7 bases. Germline CDR1 LNHDA, CDR2 SQIVND (reference sequence). Trimming removed 7 bases from V and 6 bases from J; junction bases left unmatched: 9. This CDR3 region has 14 residues. The CDR3 loop is CASTGRRGGQPQHF. CDR3 sequence (DNA): TGTGCCAGTACGGGTCGCAGGGGGGGTCAGCCCCAGCATTTT. Variable domain in full (rest from reference TRBV19 and TRBJ1-5): DGGITQSPKYLFRKEGQNVTLSCEQNLNHDAMYWYRQDPGQGLRLIYYSQIVNDFQKGDIAEGYSVSREKKESFPLTVTSAQKNPTAFYLCASTGRRGGQPQHFGDGTRLSIL.

This clone has only one observation. This chain joins TRBV5-5 and TRBJ1-6; D may be TRBD1 (5 bases). V lost 4 bases, J lost 10 bases, and 18 bases lay in between. Per germline, CDR1 SGHKS and CDR2 YYEKEE (reference sequence). The CDR3 runs 15 residues. Written as DNA, the CDR3 is TGTGCCAGCAGCCTAAACCCCCCAGGGTTGTCACCCCTCCACTTT. Protein sequence: CASSLNPPGLSPLHF. Together with reference TRBV5-5 and TRBJ1-6, the CDR3 gives the full variable domain: DAGVTQSPTHLIKTRGQQVTLRCSPISGHKSVSWYQQVLGQGPQFIFQYYEKEERGRGNFPDRFSARQFPNYSSELNVNALLLGDSALYLCASSLNPPGLSPLHFGNGTRLTVT.

The chain employs TRBV30 and TRBJ2-7, with 10 bases aligning to TRBD1. V was pared by 1 base and J by 6 bases, with 15 bases of the junction left unmatched. The germline V gene has CDR1 GTSNPN and CDR2 SVGIG (reference sequence). The CDR3 loop spans 17 amino acids. In DNA form, the CDR3 reads TGTGCCTGGAGTGCAAAGAATCGGGACAGGGGTTTGTGCGAGCAGTACTTC. Its translation: CAWSAKNRDRGLCEQYF.

This clone was seen just once. The genes are TRBV19 and TRBJ2-7; 7 nucleotides align to TRBD1. J was trimmed by 5 bases and V by 3 bases; bases with no gene match: 4. CDR1 LNHDA and CDR2 SQIVND come from the germline V gene (reference sequence). The CDR3 runs 13 residues. The CDR3 spells CASSIGQANEQYF. CDR3 sequence (DNA): TGTGCCAGTAGTATTGGACAGGCCAACGAGCAGTACTTC.

The gene calls are TRBV5-1 and TRBJ2-3; D is undetermined. CDR1 and CDR2 (germline): SGHRS, YFSETQ. With 4 bases removed from V and 6 bases from J, the gap between germline ends came to 9 bases. CDR3 length: 12 residues. CDR3 sequence (DNA): TGCGCCAGCAGCCAACAAGGGGATACGCAGTATTTT. Translated: CASSQQGDTQYF.

In this sample, this clone turned up once. The rearrangement links TRBV5-4 to TRBJ2-1; 11 positions match TRBD2. The CDR3 runs 16 residues. After removal of 4 bases from V and 3 bases from J, the junction contained 6 bases not matched to a gene. The germline V gene has CDR1 SGHNT and CDR2 YYREEE (reference sequence). The CDR3 DNA sequence: TGTGCCAGCAGCCGGAATAGCGGGGGGGGCTACAATGAGCAGTTCTTC. It encodes CASSRNSGGGYNEQFF. Based on the CDR3 plus reference TRBV5-4 and TRBJ2-1, the full variable domain is ETGVTQSPTHLIKTRGQQVTLRCSSQSGHNTVSWYQQALGQGPQFIFQYYREEENGRGNFPPRFSGLQFPNYSSELNVNALELDDSALYLCASSRNSGGGYNEQFFGPGTRLTVL.

There are a few counts of this clone. The rearrangement joins TRBV15 to TRBJ2-3; 8 positions agree with TRBD1. CDR1 is LNHNV, CDR2 YYDKDF, per germline (reference sequence). The CDR3 loop spans 16 amino acids. Trimming cost V 1 base and J 2 bases; bases outside gene matches: 5. The CDR3 nucleotides read TGTGCCACCAGCAGAGGAACAGGGGGTCCCACAGATACGCAGTATTTT. Translation: CATSRGTGGPTDTQYF.